The 16 T cell receptor beta chains below were found in one sample sequenced in a study of cytomegalovirus exposure and HLA in healthy donors (dated by TCRdb to 2016 to 2017). The library was made by the immunoSEQ multiplex PCR assay. For the multiplex PCR, a mixture combining 60 forward primers for TCR Vbeta segments and 13 reverse primers for TCR Jbeta segments was used. The immuneACCESS repertoire file appears here via TCRdb, limited to in-frame rearrangements. These files lack a portion of the clones; in checked studies, under half of the deficit traces to unresolved V genes, and the cause of the others is not known. Within this sample are some 60,000 clones, with 70% to 90% of them counted one time only. The ten largest clones take up 5.5% to 7% of the sample. The sequenced sample consisted of PBMCs. These receptors were collected from a male donor in good health and CMV-seronegative.

The chain links TRBV2 to TRBJ2-3; 9 bases map to TRBD2. The V gene's germline CDR1 is SNHLY and CDR2 FYNNEI. Germline trimming cut 2 bases from V and 7 bases from J; bases unmatched to any gene: 7. This CDR3 is 15 amino acids long. CDR3 loop: CASSERLAGAHTQYF. The CDR3 DNA reads TGTGCCAGCAGTGAAAGATTAGCGGGGGCCCATACGCAGTATTTT.

With regard to this clone: The junction departs from the called germline gene at one end, perhaps through a read error. V gene TRBV30 combines with J gene TRBJ2-7, with 8 bases matching TRBD1. The CDR3 runs 14 residues. Germline CDR1 is GTSNPN and CDR2 is SVGIG (reference sequence). The CDR3 DNA is TGTGCCTGGAGTGTACCCGGGACAGGCTACGGGCAGTACTTC. Residues: CAWSVPGTGYGQYF.

This chain connects TRBV18 to TRBJ1-4; maybe TRBD1 (5 bases). V was trimmed by 2 bases and J by 3 bases, leaving 10 bases between them. Germline V lookup: CDR1 KGHSH, CDR2 LQKENI. The CDR3 is 15 residues long. CDR3 DNA: TGTGCCAGCTCACCATGGCAGGGTTCTAATGAAAAACTGTTTTTT. Protein product: CASSPWQGSNEKLFF. Full variable domain (missing parts from reference TRBV18 and TRBJ1-4): NAGVMQNPRHLVRRRGQEARLRCSPMKGHSHVYWYRQLPEEGLKFMVYLQKENIIDESGMPKERFSAEFPKEGPSILRIQQVVRGDSAAYFCASSPWQGSNEKLFFGSGTQLSVL.

This clone was counted a few times. The chain employs TRBV5-4 and TRBJ2-6, with a possible D match to TRBD2 (7 bases). Germline V gene data show CDR1 as SGHNT and CDR2 as YYREEE (reference sequence). The CDR3 totals 17 residues. V gave up 9 bases and J gave up 1 base, with 20 bases separating them. CDR3 loop: CATLSGGPASGANVLTF. The CDR3 DNA reads TGTGCCACACTCTCGGGGGGCCCCGCTTCTGGGGCCAACGTCCTGACTTTC. Based on the CDR3 plus reference TRBV5-4 and TRBJ2-6, the full variable domain is ETGVTQSPTHLIKTRGQQVTLRCSSQSGHNTVSWYQQALGQGPQFIFQYYREEENGRGNFPPRFSGLQFPNYSSELNVNALELDDSALYLCATLSGGPASGANVLTFGAGSRLTVL.

This clone was counted a single time. V and J are TRBV9 and TRBJ2-5; 8 bases are shared with TRBD2. Germline V lookup: CDR1 SGDLS, CDR2 YYNGEE. CDR3 size: 14 residues. Trimming took 0 bases from V and 4 from J; bases not matched to a gene: 2. The CDR3 region is CASSVAGGGETQYF. The CDR3 DNA sequence: TGTGCCAGCAGCGTAGCGGGGGGGGGAGAGACCCAGTACTTC.

This clone was seen a few times. The V gene is TRBV7-3, the J gene TRBJ2-3, with D unresolved. The CDR3 spans 15 residues. Trimming took 5 bases from V and 3 from J, leaving 15 bases between them. Germline V gives CDR1 SGHTA, CDR2 FQGTGA. The CDR3 sequence: CASSATSSRTDTQYF. The DNA for the CDR3 is TGTGCCAGCAGCGCGACATCGAGCCGGACAGATACGCAGTATTTT.

This clone was seen a few times. The chain joins TRBV5-1 to TRBJ1-2; D remains unclear. The CDR3 runs to 14 residues. Trimming cost V 4 bases and J 6 bases, with 16 bases left between them. CDR1 and CDR2 (germline): SGHRS, YFSETQ. The CDR3 loop reads CASSQTEAGHGYTF. The CDR3 coding sequence is TGCGCCAGCAGCCAGACGGAGGCCGGACATGGCTACACCTTC.

The CDR3 DNA reads TGTGCCAGTACCCGGACAGGGGGCGCCGGAGGCTACACCTTC. Its protein is CASTRTGGAGGYTF. The V gene is TRBV19, the J gene TRBJ1-2, with 11 bases lining up with TRBD1. The CDR3 extends over 14 amino acids. V trimming: 7 bases; J trimming: 8 bases; junction bases outside the gene matches: 9. Germline CDR1 and CDR2: LNHDA and SQIVND (reference sequence).

J is TRBJ1-3 and V is TRBV7-9; D is ambiguous. This CDR3 region has 16 residues. Per germline, CDR1 SEHNR and CDR2 FQNEAQ (reference sequence). Trimming took 4 bases from V and 0 from J, leaving 13 bases between them. The CDR3 region is CASSSLGQLSGNTIYF. The CDR3 DNA reads as TGTGCCAGCAGCTCCCTGGGCCAACTCTCTGGAAACACCATATATTTT.

In this sample, this clone turned up a few times. The chain combines TRBV5-6 with TRBJ1-2; perhaps TRBD1 as D (5 bases). The V gene lost 0 bases and the J gene lost 7 bases, with 13 bases spanning the gap. The CDR3 is 14 residues long. CDR1 SGHDT and CDR2 YYEEEE come from the germline V gene. CDR3 DNA: TGTGCCAGCAGCTTGGGCCAGGGAATATCTGGCTACACCTTC. Translating it yields CASSLGQGISGYTF.

The sample holds a few counts of this clone. This chain links TRBV4-3 with TRBJ1-5; 9 bases match TRBD1. With 3 bases clipped from V and 6 bases from J, the junction kept 6 bases outside the gene matches. The V gene's germline CDR1 is LGHNA and CDR2 YSLEER. The CDR3 is made up of 15 amino acids. This CDR3 is CASSQNRGLSQPQHF. For the CDR3, the DNA is TGCGCCAGCAGCCAGAACAGGGGGCTTAGTCAGCCCCAGCATTTT.

The chain uses TRBV5-1 and TRBJ1-6, with 7 bases lining up with TRBD1. The CDR3 is 15 residues long. The germline CDR1 and CDR2 sequences are SGHRS and YFSETQ. V shed 0 bases, J shed 4 bases, and the junction held 1 base outside the gene matches. This CDR3 reads CASSLDRGYNSPLHF. CDR3 sequence (DNA): TGCGCCAGCAGCTTGGACAGGGGTTATAATTCACCCCTCCACTTT.

This sequence joins TRBV5-1 and TRBJ2-2; 15 positions agree with TRBD2. CDR1 is SGHRS, CDR2 YFSETQ, per germline. V trimming: 4 bases; J trimming: 10 bases; junction bases outside the gene matches: 11. CDR3 length: 17 amino acids. The CDR3 loop is CASSPPGLAGGSLELFF. The CDR3 DNA sequence: TGCGCCAGCAGCCCGCCGGGACTAGCGGGGGGATCGTTGGAGCTGTTTTTT.

J is TRBJ1-2 and V is TRBV2, with 9 bases fitting TRBD1. The CDR3 sequence is 14 residues long. The germline V gene encodes CDR1 SNHLY and CDR2 FYNNEI. The V gene end was trimmed by 7 bases and the J gene end by 4 bases; junction bases not matched to a gene: 7. For the CDR3, the DNA is TGTGCCAGCAAGCCCCCGGGACAGGGCTATGGCTACACCTTC. It is translated as CASKPPGQGYGYTF.

The chain links TRBV11-3 to TRBJ1-1, with 8 nucleotides matching TRBD1. Looked up from germline, CDR1 is SGHNT and CDR2 is YENEEA. V dropped 5 bases and J dropped 5; count of bases not matched to a gene: 4. The CDR3 has 13 amino acids. This CDR3 is CASSQGQGTEAFF. The CDR3 coding sequence is TGTGCCAGCAGCCAAGGACAGGGAACTGAAGCTTTCTTT.

The chain has TRBV10-3 and TRBJ1-5; 9 bases are a match to TRBD1. Germline assignment: CDR1 ENHRY and CDR2 SYGVKD. Losses at the gene ends were 4 bases for V and 2 bases for J; bases not matched to a gene: 0. The CDR3 length is 14 residues. The CDR3 spells CAISGTGGNQPQHF. In DNA form, the CDR3 reads TGTGCCATCAGTGGGACAGGGGGCAATCAGCCCCAGCATTTT.